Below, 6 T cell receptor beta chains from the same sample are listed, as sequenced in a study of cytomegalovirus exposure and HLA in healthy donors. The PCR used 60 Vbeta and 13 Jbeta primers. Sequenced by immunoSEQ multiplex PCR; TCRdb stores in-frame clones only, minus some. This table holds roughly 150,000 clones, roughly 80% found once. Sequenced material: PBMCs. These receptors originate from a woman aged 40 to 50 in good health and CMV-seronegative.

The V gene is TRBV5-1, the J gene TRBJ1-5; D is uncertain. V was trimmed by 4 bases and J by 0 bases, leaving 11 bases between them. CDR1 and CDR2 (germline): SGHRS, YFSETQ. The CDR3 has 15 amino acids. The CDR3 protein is CASSTDGDSNQPQHF. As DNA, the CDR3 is TGCGCCAGCAGCACGGACGGGGATAGCAATCAGCCCCAGCATTTT.

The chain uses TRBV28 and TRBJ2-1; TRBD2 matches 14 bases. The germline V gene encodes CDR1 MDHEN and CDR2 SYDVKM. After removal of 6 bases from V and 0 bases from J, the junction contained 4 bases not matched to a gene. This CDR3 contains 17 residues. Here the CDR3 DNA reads TGTGCCAGCAGGTCGGGACTAGCGGGAGCCTCCTACAATGAGCAGTTCTTC. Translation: CASRSGLAGASYNEQFF.

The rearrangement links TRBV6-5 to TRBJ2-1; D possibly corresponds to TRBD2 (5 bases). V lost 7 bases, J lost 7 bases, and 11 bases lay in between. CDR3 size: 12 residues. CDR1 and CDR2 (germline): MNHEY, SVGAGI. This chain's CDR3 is CASMERRNEQFF. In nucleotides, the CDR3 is TGTGCCAGCATGGAGAGGAGGAATGAGCAGTTCTTC.

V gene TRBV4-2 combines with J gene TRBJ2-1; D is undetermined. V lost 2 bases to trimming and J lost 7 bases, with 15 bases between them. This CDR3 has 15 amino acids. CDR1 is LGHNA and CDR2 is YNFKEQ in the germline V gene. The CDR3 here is CASSQSALAPNEQFF. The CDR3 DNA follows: TGTGCCAGCAGCCAAAGTGCCCTGGCCCCGAATGAGCAGTTCTTC.

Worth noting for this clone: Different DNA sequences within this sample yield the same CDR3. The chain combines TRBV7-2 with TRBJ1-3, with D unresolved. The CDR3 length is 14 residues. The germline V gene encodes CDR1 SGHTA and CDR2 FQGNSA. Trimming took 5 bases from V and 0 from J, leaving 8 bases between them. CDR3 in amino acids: CASSLGLSGNTIYF. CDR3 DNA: TGTGCCAGCAGCCTGGGCCTCTCTGGAAACACCATATATTTT.

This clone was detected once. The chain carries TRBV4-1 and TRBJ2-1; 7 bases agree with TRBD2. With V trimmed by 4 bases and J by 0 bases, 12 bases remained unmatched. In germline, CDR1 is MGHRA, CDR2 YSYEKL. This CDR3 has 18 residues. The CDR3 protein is CASSRLGGMRGSYNEQFF. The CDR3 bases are TGCGCCAGCAGCCGGCTGGGGGGGATGAGGGGCTCCTACAATGAGCAGTTCTTC.